These T cell receptor beta chains were read from a single sample in a study of radiotherapy plus CTLA-4 blockade in lung cancer. The protocol was immunoSEQ multiplex PCR, while the TCRdb copy is restricted to in-frame clones and leaves out a portion. This sample has 65,000 to 85,000 clones, with over 65% found just once. The sequences come from peripheral blood, collected from a patient treated with radiotherapy plus ipilimumab. The receptors come from a human donor with non-small cell lung cancer whose response to radiotherapy plus ipilimumab could not be evaluated. CDR3s include the opening cysteine and the closing phenylalanine or tryptophan. The D gene is left open where the match is weak. The size of a clone is reported for some rows only, either as once, few or many, or as a class for expanded clones.

V gene	D gene	clone size	J gene	CDR3 protein	CDR3 DNA
TRBV29-1	NA	once	TRBJ1-1	CSVDRPRGGSGGTEAFF	TGCAGCGTTGACCGCCCGCGGGGGGGATCGGGAGGCACTGAAGCTTTCTTT
TRBV11-2	TRBD2	NA	TRBJ2-7	CASSLALAVSSYEQYF	TGTGCCAGCAGCTTAGCGCTAGCGGTTAGCTCCTACGAGCAGTACTTC
TRBV4-1	NA	few	TRBJ2-1	CASSQTTAYNEQFF	TGCGCCAGCAGCCAGACGACAGCCTACAATGAGCAGTTCTTC
TRBV6-9	TRBD1	NA	TRBJ2-3	CASSLGQGAGDTQYF	TGTGCCAGCAGTCTTGGACAGGGGGCAGGGGATACGCAGTATTTT
TRBV11-3	TRBD1	NA	TRBJ1-4	CASSSQGAANEKLFF	TGTGCCAGCAGCTCCCAGGGGGCGGCTAATGAAAAACTGTTTTTT
TRBV5-4	NA	NA	TRBJ2-7	CASHTRQQGGIYEQYF	TGTGCCAGCCATACAAGACAGCAGGGGGGCATCTACGAGCAGTACTTC
TRBV7-2	TRBD2	few	TRBJ2-3	CASSLVGGGNDPDTQYF	TGTGCCAGCAGCTTAGTGGGCGGGGGGAACGATCCAGATACGCAGTATTTT
TRBV4-2	NA	NA	TRBJ1-1	CASSQAGVAFF	TGTGCCAGCAGCCAAGCAGGGGTGGCTTTCTTT
TRBV6-6	TRBD1	few	TRBJ2-2	CASNGRGPSGELFF	TGTGCCAGCAACGGCAGGGGGCCTTCTGGGGAGCTGTTTTTT
TRBV18	NA	NA	TRBJ1-1	CASSPPLFRGNTEAFF	TGTGCCAGCTCACCACCGCTCTTCAGGGGAAACACTGAAGCTTTCTTT
TRBV28	NA	NA	TRBJ2-7	CASSLTDRGGEQYF	TGTGCCAGCAGTTTAACTGACAGGGGAGGGGAGCAGTACTTC
TRBV10-1	TRBD2	NA	TRBJ2-1	CASSESETSGSYYPDNEQFF	TGCGCCAGCAGTGAGTCCGAGACTAGCGGGAGCTACTACCCCGACAATGAGCAGTTCTTC
TRBV2	NA	NA	TRBJ1-4	CASIVEGLNEKLFF	TGTGCCAGCATCGTGGAGGGACTTAATGAAAAACTGTTTTTT
TRBV10-3	TRBD2	NA	TRBJ2-7	CAIRPGTSSYEQYF	TGTGCCATCAGACCCGGGACTAGCTCCTACGAGCAGTACTTC
TRBV11-1	TRBD1	NA	TRBJ2-1	CASSSDREGNNEQFF	TGTGCCAGCAGCTCCGACAGGGAAGGAAACAATGAGCAGTTCTTC
TRBV10-1	TRBD2	NA	TRBJ2-1	CASRRSGLASEQFF	TGCGCCAGCAGACGTTCGGGACTAGCGTCTGAGCAGTTCTTC
TRBV20-1	NA	NA	TRBJ1-5	CSAREGGPQHF	TGCAGTGCTAGGGAGGGTGGGCCCCAGCATTTT
TRBV5-4	NA	few	TRBJ1-1	CASSLVPGVLNTEAFF	TGTGCCAGCAGCTTGGTGCCGGGGGTCCTGAACACTGAAGCTTTCTTT
TRBV5-1	TRBD1	NA	TRBJ2-5	CASSLQGDQETQYF	TGCGCCAGCAGCTTACAGGGGGACCAAGAGACCCAGTACTTC
TRBV9	NA	NA	TRBJ2-1	CASSVASGFNEQFF	TGTGCCAGCAGCGTAGCCTCGGGTTTCAATGAGCAGTTCTTC
TRBV9	NA	few	TRBJ1-1	CASSVEGNTEAFF	TGTGCCAGCAGCGTCGAGGGGAACACTGAAGCTTTCTTT
TRBV5-3	TRBD2	once	TRBJ2-7	CASQPGGGNRRYEQYF	TGTGCCAGTCAGCCGGGAGGGGGGAATCGTCGCTACGAGCAGTACTTC
TRBV5-6	NA	few	TRBJ2-5	CASSFYGALGQETQYF	TGTGCCAGCAGCTTTTATGGGGCCCTGGGGCAAGAGACCCAGTACTTC
TRBV7-2	TRBD2	few	TRBJ2-1	CASSPGTSGGYEQFF	TGTGCCAGCAGCCCGGGGACTAGCGGGGGTTATGAGCAGTTCTTC
TRBV4-1	NA	NA	TRBJ2-7	CASSQPLKTYEQYF	TGCGCCAGCAGCCAACCACTTAAGACCTACGAGCAGTACTTC
TRBV19	NA	NA	TRBJ2-3	CASSSPLSTEVADTQYF	TGTGCCAGTAGTTCCCCGCTTAGCACGGAAGTCGCAGATACGCAGTATTTT
TRBV18	TRBD1	NA	TRBJ2-4	CASSPGTATNIQYF	TGTGCCAGCTCACCAGGGACAGCGACAAACATTCAGTACTTC